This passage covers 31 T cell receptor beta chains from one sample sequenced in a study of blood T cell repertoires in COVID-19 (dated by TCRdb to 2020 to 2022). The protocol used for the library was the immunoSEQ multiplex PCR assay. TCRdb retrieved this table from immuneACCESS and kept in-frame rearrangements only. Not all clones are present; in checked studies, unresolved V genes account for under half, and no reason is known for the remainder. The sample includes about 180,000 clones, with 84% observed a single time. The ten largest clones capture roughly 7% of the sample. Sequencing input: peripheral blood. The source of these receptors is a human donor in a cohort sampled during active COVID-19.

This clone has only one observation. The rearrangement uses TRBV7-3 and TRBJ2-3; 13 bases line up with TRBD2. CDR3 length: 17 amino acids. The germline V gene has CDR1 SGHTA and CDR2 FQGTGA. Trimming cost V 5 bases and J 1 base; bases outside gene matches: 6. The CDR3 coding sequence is TGTGCCAGCAGCCCCTGGACTAGCGGGGGAGGCACAGATACGCAGTATTTT. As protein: CASSPWTSGGGTDTQYF.

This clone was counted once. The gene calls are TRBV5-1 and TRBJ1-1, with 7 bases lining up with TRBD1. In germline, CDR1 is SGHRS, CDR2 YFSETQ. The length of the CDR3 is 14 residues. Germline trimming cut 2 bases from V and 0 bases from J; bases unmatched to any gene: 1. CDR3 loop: CASSFDRVNTEAFF. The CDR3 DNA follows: TGCGCCAGCAGCTTCGACAGGGTGAACACTGAAGCTTTCTTT.

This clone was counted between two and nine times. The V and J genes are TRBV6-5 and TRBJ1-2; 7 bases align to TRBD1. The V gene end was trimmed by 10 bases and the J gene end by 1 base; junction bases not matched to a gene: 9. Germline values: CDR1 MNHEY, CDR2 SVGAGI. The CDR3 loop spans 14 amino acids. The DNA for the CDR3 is TGTGCCACCTGGGACAGCCGATTTAACTATGGCTACACCTTC. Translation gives CATWDSRFNYGYTF.

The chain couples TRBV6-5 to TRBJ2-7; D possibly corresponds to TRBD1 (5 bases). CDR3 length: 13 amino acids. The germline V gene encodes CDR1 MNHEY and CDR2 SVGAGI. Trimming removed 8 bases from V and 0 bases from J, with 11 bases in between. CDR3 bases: TGTGCCAGCGAAGGGGCAAGCTCCTACGAGCAGTACTTC. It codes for CASEGASSYEQYF.

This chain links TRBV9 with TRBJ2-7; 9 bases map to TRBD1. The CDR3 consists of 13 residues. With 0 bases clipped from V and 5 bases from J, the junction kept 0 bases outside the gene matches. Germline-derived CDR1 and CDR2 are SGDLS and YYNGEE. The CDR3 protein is CASSVGDRDEQYF. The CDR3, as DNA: TGTGCCAGCAGCGTAGGGGACAGGGACGAGCAGTACTTC.

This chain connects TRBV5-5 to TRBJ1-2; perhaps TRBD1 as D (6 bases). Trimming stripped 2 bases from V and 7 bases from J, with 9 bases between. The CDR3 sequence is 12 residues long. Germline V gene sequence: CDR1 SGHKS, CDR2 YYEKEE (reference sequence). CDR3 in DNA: TGTGCCAGCAGCTTCACAGGGTCTGGCTACACCTTC. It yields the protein CASSFTGSGYTF.

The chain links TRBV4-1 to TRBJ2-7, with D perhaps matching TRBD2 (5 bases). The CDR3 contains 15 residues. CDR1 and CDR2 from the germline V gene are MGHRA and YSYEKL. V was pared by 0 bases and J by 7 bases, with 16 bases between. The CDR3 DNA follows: TGCGCCAGCAGCCAAGACCCGCGGGCAGGTGGAGAGCAGTACTTC. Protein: CASSQDPRAGGEQYF.

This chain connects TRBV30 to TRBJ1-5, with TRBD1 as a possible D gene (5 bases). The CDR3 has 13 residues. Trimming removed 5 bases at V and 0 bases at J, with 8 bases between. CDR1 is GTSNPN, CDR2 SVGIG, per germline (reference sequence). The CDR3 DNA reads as TGTGCCTGGGGCGACAGTAGCAATCAGCCCCAGCATTTT. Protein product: CAWGDSSNQPQHF.

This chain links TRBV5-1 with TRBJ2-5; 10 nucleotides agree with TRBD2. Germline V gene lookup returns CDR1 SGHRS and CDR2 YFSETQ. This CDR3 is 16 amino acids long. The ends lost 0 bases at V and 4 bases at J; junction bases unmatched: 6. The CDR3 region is CASSLVAGGGGETQYF. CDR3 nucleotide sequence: TGCGCCAGCAGCTTGGTAGCGGGGGGAGGTGGAGAGACCCAGTACTTC.

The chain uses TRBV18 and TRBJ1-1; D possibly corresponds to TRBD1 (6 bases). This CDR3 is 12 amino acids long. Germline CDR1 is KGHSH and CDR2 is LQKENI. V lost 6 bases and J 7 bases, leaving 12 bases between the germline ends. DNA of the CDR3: TGTGCCAGCTCTAGGGGGGGCGGTGAAGCTTTCTTT. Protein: CASSRGGGEAFF.

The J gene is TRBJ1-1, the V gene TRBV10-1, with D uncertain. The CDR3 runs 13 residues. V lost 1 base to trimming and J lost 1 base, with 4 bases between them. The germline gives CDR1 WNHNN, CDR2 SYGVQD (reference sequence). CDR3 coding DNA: TGCGCCAGCAGTGAGTACGGGAACACTGAAGCTTTCTTT. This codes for CASSEYGNTEAFF.

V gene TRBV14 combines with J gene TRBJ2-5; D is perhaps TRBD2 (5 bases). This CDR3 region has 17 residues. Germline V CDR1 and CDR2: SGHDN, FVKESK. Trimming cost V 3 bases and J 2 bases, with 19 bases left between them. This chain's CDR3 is CASSHGGLRVGQETQYF. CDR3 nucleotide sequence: TGTGCCAGCAGCCACGGCGGGCTTAGGGTGGGGCAAGAGACCCAGTACTTC.

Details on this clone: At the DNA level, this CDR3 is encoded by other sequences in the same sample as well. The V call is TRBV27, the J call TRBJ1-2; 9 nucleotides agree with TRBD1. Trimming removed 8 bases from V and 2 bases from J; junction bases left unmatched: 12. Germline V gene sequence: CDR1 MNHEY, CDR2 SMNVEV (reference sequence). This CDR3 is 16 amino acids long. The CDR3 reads CASAPGTGGLNYGYTF. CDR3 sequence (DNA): TGTGCCAGCGCTCCGGGAACAGGGGGCTTAAACTATGGCTACACCTTC.

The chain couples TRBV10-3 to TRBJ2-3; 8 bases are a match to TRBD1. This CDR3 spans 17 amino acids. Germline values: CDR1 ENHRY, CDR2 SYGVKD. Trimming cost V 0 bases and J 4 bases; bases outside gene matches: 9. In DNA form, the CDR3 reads TGTGCCATCAGTGAGTCGTTCAGGACAGGGATCGCAGATACGCAGTATTTT. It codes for CAISESFRTGIADTQYF.

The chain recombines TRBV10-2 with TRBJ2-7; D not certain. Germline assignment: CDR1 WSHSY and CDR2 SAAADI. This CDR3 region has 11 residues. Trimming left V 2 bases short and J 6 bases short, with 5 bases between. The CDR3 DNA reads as TGCGCCAGCAGTGAGGGCGGCGAGCAGTACTTC. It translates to CASSEGGEQYF.

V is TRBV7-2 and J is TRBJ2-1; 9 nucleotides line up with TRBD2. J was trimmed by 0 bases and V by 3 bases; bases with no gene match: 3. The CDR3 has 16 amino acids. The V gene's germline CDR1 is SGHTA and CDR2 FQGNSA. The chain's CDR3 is CASSFSGGGSYNEQFF. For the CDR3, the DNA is TGTGCCAGCAGCTTTAGCGGGGGAGGCTCCTACAATGAGCAGTTCTTC.

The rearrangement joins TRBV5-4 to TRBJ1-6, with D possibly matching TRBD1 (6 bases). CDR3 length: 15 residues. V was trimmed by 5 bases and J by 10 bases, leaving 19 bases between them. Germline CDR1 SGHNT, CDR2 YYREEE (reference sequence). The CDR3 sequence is CASSDVGGGPSPLHF. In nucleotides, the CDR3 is TGTGCCAGCAGTGACGTAGGGGGGGGGCCCTCACCCCTCCACTTT.

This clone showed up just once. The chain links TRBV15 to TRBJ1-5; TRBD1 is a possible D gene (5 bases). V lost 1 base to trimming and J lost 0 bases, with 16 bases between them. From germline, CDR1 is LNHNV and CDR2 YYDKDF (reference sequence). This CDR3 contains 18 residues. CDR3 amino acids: CATSRAGMGRDSNQPQHF. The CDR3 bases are TGTGCCACCAGCAGAGCCGGGATGGGGCGGGATAGCAATCAGCCCCAGCATTTT.

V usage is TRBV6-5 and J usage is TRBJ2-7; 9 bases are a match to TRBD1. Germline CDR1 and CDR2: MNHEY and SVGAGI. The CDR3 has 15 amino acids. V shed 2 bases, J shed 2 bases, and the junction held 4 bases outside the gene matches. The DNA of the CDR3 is TGTGCCAGCAGTTACGGGACAGGGATAGCCTACGAGCAGTACTTC. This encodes CASSYGTGIAYEQYF.

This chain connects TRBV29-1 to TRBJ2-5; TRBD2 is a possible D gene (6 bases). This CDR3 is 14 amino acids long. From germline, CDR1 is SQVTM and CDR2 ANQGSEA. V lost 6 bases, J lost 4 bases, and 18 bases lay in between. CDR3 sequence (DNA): TGCAGCGTCCCCCCCCCTGAGGGAGGAGAGACCCAGTACTTC. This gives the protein CSVPPPEGGETQYF.

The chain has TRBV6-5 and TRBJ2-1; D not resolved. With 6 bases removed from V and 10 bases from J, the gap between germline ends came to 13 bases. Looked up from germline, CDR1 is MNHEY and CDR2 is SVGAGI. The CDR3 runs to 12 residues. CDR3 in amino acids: CASRAHLGEQFF. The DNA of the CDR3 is TGTGCCAGCAGGGCCCATTTGGGCGAGCAGTTCTTC.

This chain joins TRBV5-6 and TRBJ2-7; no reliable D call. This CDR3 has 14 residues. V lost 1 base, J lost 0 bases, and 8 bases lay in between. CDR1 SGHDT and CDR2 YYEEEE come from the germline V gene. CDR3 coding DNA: TGTGCCAGCAGCTTGACAGTACACTCCTACGAGCAGTACTTC. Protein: CASSLTVHSYEQYF.

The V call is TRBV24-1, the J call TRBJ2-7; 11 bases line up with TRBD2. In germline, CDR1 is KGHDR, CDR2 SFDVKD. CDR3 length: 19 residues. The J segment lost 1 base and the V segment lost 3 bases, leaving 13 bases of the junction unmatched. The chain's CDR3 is CATSDPRGLAGGLSYEQYF. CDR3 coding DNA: TGTGCCACCAGTGATCCCCGGGGGCTAGCGGGGGGTCTATCCTACGAGCAGTACTTC.

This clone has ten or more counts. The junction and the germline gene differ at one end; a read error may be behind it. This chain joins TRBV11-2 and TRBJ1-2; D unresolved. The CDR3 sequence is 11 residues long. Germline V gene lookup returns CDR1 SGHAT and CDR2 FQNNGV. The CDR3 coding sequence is TGTGCCAGCAGCTTAGGTGGCAATCCCACATTC. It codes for CASSLGGNPTF.

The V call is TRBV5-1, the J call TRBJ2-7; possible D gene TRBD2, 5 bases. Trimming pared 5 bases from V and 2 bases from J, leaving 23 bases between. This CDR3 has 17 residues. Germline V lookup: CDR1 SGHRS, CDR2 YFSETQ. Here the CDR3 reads CASRPRESRSLTYEQYF. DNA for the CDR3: TGCGCCAGCAGGCCCCGGGAATCCAGAAGTCTAACCTACGAGCAGTACTTC.

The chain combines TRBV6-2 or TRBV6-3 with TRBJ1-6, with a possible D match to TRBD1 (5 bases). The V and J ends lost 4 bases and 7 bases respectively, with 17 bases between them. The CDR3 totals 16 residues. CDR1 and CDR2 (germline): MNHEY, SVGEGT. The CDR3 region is CASSFGAGSLNSPLHF. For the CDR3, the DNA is TGTGCCAGCAGTTTTGGGGCAGGATCGTTAAATTCACCCCTCCACTTT.

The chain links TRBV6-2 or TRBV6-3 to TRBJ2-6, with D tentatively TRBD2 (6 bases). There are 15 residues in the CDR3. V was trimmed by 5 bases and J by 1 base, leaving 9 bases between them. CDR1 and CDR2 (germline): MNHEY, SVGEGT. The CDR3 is CASSHGGSGANVLTF. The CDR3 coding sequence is TGTGCCAGCAGTCACGGGGGTTCTGGGGCCAACGTCCTGACTTTC.

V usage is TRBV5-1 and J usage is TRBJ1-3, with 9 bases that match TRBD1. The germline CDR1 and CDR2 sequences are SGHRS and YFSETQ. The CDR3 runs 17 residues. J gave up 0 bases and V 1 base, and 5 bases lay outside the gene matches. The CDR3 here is CASSLWGTGRSGNTIYF. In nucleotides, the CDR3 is TGCGCCAGCAGCTTGTGGGGGACAGGGCGCTCTGGAAACACCATATATTTT.

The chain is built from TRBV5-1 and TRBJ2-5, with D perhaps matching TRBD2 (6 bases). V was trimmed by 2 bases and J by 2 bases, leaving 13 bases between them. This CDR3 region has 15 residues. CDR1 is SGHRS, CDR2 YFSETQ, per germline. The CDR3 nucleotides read TGCGCCAGCAGCTTAACCGGGACTCCTCAAGAGACCCAGTACTTC. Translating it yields CASSLTGTPQETQYF.

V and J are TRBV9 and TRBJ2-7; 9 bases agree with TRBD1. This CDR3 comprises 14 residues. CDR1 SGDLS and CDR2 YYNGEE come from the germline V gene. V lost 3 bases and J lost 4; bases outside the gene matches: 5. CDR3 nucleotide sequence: TGTGCCAGCAGCGGAAGACAGGGGGATTACGAGCAGTACTTC. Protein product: CASSGRQGDYEQYF.

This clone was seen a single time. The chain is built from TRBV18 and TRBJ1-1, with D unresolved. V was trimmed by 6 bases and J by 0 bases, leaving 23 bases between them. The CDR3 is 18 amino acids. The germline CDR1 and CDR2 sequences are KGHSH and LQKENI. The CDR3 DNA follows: TGTGCCAGCTCCCCTATACCGTGGCAGGACTTGATGAACACTGAAGCTTTCTTT. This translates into CASSPIPWQDLMNTEAFF.